This T cell receptor beta chain was identified during a study of control samples from healthy donors and cancer patients. Measured with immunoSEQ multiplex PCR; TCRdb has only the in-frame clones, and not every one. The sample holds under 200,000 clones; nearly 96% are singletons and the top ten take approximately 1%. The source of this sequence is a woman in her twenties or thirties in good health. The sample was blood.

CDR3 region: CASSANSYEQYF. CDR3 in DNA: TGTGCCAGTTCCGCCAACTCCTACGAGCAGTACTTC. V and J are TRBV19 and TRBJ2-7; D uncertain. The CDR3 contains 12 residues. V was clipped by 8 bases and J by 0 bases, with 8 bases between them. Germline V gene lookup returns CDR1 LNHDA and CDR2 SQIVND (reference sequence).